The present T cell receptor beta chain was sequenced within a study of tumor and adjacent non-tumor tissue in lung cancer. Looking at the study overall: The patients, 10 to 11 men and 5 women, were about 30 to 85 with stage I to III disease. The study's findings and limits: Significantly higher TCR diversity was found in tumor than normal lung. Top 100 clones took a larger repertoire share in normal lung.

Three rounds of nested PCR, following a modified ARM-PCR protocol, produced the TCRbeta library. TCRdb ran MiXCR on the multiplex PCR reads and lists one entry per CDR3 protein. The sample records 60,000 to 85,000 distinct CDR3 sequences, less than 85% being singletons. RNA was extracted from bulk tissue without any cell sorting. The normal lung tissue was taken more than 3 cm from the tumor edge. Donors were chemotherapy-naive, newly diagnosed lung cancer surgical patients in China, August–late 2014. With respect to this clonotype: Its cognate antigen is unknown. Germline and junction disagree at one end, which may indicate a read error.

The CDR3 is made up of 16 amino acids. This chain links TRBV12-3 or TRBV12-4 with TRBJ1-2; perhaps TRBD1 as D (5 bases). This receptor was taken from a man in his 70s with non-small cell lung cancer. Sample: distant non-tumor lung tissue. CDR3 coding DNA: TGTGCCAGCAGTTTACAAAGGACATGTTGGAACTATGGCCACACCTTC. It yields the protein CASSLQRTCWNYGHTF.